Listed below are T cell receptor beta chains from one sample, sequenced in a study of blood T cell repertoires in COVID-19. Sequencing was performed with immunoSEQ multiplex PCR; in TCRdb, only in-frame clones are kept and a portion is missing. The data show 200,000 to 300,000 clones, around 85% seen once. The sequenced material came from peripheral blood. The receptors derive from a woman aged 80 or over with acute or convalescent COVID-19. CDR3s leave out the opening cysteine and the closing phenylalanine or tryptophan. D genes are given only for firm matches.

.	TRBJ2-7	TRBV7-3	ASSLTATAAYEQY
TRBD1	TRBJ1-2	TRBV5-6	ASSPLTGLTGWGNYGYT
.	TRBJ2-5	TRBV6-6	ATEIARTIYQETQY
TRBD2	TRBJ2-2	TRBV19	ASSIDPSASGGELF
.	TRBJ1-6	TRBV6-5	ASRVSRSYNSPLH
.	TRBJ1-1	TRBV6-4	ASSDSQGRTEAF
.	TRBJ2-7	TRBV11-2	ASSPFGGSSYEQY
.	TRBJ1-2	TRBV6-6	ASRDRQVYGYT
.	TRBJ2-7	TRBV5-4	ASSPTGLDEQY
TRBD2	TRBJ2-2	TRBV5-1	ASSLRGRADTGELF
.	TRBJ2-3	TRBV6-6	ASSSRGGADTQY
.	TRBJ2-7	TRBV28	ASSLVNSYEQY
TRBD2	TRBJ2-4	TRBV2	ASSVTTSGALAKNIQY
.	TRBJ1-3	TRBV9	ASSTSGNTIY
.	TRBJ1-2	TRBV15	ATSRDSGGYT
TRBD1	TRBJ1-5	TRBV19	ASSDSRQGPQH
TRBD1	TRBJ2-7	TRBV5-1	ASSSGGAGTGGYEQY
.	TRBJ2-2	TRBV5-1	ASSLAGADGELF
TRBD2	TRBJ2-1	TRBV7-9	ASSFTSGRDEQF
TRBD1	TRBJ2-3	TRBV7-3	ASSLGQGEPDTQY
TRBD2	TRBJ2-7	TRBV5-1	ASSLGSGSPYEQY
TRBD1	TRBJ1-5	TRBV28	ASSSRDRGLVQPQH
.	TRBJ2-1	TRBV2	ASSGGPGFAKEQF
.	TRBJ1-5	TRBV6-1	ASSEGAGYSNQPQH
TRBD1	TRBJ1-5	TRBV4-2	ASSQEDRGNQPQH
.	TRBJ1-2	TRBV19	ASKPPGHGGYT
TRBD1	TRBJ2-6	TRBV27	ASSTQGAQNPSSGANVLT
TRBD1	TRBJ1-5	TRBV2	ASTAGTGNYNQPQH
.	TRBJ2-7	TRBV25-1	ASSALGGASYEQY
.	TRBJ1-2	TRBV30	AQGRVQGANYGYT
.	TRBJ2-5	TRBV3-1/TRBV3-2	ASSQDIGGARETQY
TRBD1	TRBJ2-3	TRBV2	ASSGQGWDTQY
TRBD2	TRBJ2-3	TRBV7-7	ASSPGLAGSSTDTQY
TRBD1	TRBJ1-2	TRBV7-9	ASSRRTGANYGYT
TRBD1	TRBJ1-2	TRBV3-1/TRBV3-2	ASSYRDRGGFGGYT
TRBD1	TRBJ1-2	TRBV7-2	ASSMTGGGGYT
.	TRBJ2-1	TRBV19	ASSARGTADLIRENNEQF
.	TRBJ2-7	TRBV2	ASTSGPYEQY
TRBD2	TRBJ2-1	TRBV3-1/TRBV3-2	ASSQGYGGADEQF
TRBD1	TRBJ2-1	TRBV28	ASSSGTGGLYNEQF
.	TRBJ1-1	TRBV3-1/TRBV3-2	ASGRASNTEAF
.	TRBJ2-1	TRBV7-3	ASSLKAGALNEQF
.	TRBJ1-2	TRBV28	ASSLRARFYGYT
TRBD2	TRBJ2-3	TRBV5-4	ASSSRLAGGWADTQY
.	TRBJ2-1	TRBV20-1	SASPSSSYNEQF